Below, one T cell receptor beta chain is given with its context. The data belong to a study of beta chain features in type 1 diabetes. V shed 6 bases and J shed 4 bases, with 9 bases lying between them. The germline gives CDR1 MNHNS, CDR2 SASEGT. The CDR3 contains 12 residues. The isolated RNA, all of it, was reverse transcribed, so expressed TCRB transcripts were what got sequenced. Assay used: immunoSEQ multiplex PCR; TCRdb lists only in-frame clones, some missing. The data hold about 230,000 clones, with 9.6% observed a single time. The specimen was naive CD4+ T cells from blood. This TCR was sampled from a woman aged 18-30 years in good health. The gene calls are TRBV6-1 and TRBJ2-5, with a tentative D call TRBD1 (6 bases). The chain's CDR3 is CASRGRGETQYF. The CDR3 DNA reads as TGTGCCAGCAGGGGCAGGGGAGAGACCCAGTACTTC.